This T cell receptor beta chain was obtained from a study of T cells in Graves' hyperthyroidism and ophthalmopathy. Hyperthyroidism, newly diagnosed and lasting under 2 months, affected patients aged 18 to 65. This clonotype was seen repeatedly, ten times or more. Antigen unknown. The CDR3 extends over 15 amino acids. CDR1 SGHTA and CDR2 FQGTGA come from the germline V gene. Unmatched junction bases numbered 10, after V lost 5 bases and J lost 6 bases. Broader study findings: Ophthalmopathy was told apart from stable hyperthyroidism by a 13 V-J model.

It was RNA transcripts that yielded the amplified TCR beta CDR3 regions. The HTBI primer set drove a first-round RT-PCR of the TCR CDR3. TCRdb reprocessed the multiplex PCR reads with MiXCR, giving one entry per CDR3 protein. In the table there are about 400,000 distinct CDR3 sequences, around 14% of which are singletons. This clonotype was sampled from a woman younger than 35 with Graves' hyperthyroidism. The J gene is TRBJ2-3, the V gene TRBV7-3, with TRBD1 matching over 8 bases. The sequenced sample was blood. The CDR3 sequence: CASSQGAHETDTQYF. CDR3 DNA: TGTGCCAGCAGCCAGGGGGCCCACGAGACGGATACGCAGTATTTT. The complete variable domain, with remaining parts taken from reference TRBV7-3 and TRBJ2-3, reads GAGVSQTPSNKVTEKGKYVELRCDPISGHTALYWYRQSLGQGPEFLIYFQGTGAADDSGLPNDRFFAVRPEGSVSTLKIQRTERGDSAVYLCASSQGAHETDTQYFGPGTRLTVL.